This T cell receptor (beta chain) was profiled in a study of T cell responses to AZD1222 COVID-19 vaccine. General observations from the study: After two AZD1222 doses, spike-specific TCR breadth and depth rose versus day 0. Donors were chiefly white British, with a greater number of females, and clonal diversity was perhaps underestimated.

This table comes from immunoSEQ multiplex PCR, and its TCRdb copy is limited to in-frame clones, with some not included. The sample carries tens of thousands of clones, 84% recorded once. Trimming removed 5 bases from V and 5 bases from J; junction bases left unmatched: 3. The length of the CDR3 is 14 residues. Germline V gene data show CDR1 as SEHNR and CDR2 as FQNEAQ (reference sequence). With respect to this clone: As yet, its antigen is unknown.

The sample was peripheral blood, taken on day 0 of AZD1222 vaccination. V usage is TRBV7-9 and J usage is TRBJ1-4; TRBD1 agrees at 9 bases. The receptor was derived from an adult in good health. This CDR3 is CASSTGTGNEKLFF. The CDR3 DNA is TGTGCCAGCAGCACCGGGACAGGGAATGAAAAACTGTTTTTT.